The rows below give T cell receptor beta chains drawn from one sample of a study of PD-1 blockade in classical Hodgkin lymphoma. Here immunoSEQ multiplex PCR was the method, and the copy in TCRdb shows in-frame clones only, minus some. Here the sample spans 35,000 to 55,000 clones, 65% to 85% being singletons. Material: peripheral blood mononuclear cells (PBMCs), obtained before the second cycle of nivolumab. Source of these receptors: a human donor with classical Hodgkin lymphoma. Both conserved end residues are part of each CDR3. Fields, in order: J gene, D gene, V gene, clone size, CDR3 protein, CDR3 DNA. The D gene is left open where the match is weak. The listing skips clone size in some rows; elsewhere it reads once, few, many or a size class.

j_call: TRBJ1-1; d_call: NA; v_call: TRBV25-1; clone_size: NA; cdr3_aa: CASSVFSGTEAFF; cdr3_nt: TGTGCCAGCAGTGTGTTTTCGGGGACTGAAGCTTTCTTT
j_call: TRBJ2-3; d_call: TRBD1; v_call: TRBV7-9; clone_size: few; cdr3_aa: CASSSRDRPYTDTQYF; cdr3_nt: TGTGCCAGCAGCTCGCGGGACAGGCCCTACACAGATACGCAGTATTTT
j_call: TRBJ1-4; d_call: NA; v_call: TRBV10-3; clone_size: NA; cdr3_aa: CAISEVRGIFEKLFF; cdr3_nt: TGTGCCATCAGTGAGGTCAGGGGAATATTTGAAAAACTGTTTTTT
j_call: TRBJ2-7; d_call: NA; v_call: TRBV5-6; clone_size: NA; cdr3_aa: CASSTGGYEQYF; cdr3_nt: TGTGCCAGCAGCACCGGGGGATACGAGCAGTACTTC
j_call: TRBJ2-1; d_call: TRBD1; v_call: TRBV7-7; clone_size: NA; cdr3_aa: CASSFLPGDRGMYEQFF; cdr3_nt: TGTGCCAGCAGCTTCTTACCAGGGGACAGGGGAATGTATGAGCAGTTCTTC
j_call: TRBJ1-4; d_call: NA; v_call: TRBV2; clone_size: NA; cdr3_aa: CASRLEATNEKLFF; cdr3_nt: TGTGCCAGCAGACTGGAGGCAACTAATGAAAAACTGTTTTTT
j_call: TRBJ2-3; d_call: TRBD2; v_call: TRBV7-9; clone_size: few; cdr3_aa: CASSFPGLAEITDTQYF; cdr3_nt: TGTGCCAGCAGCTTCCCGGGACTAGCGGAAATCACAGATACGCAGTATTTT
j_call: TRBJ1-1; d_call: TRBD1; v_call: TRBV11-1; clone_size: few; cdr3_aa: CASSSLTKTGANTEAFF; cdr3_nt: TGTGCCAGCAGCTCCCTAACTAAGACAGGGGCAAACACTGAAGCTTTCTTT
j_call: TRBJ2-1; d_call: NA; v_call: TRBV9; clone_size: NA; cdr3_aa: CASSVADGGPNEQFF; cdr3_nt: TGTGCCAGCAGCGTAGCTGACGGGGGTCCCAATGAGCAGTTCTTC
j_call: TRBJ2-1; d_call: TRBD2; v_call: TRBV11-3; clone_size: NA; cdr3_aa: CASSFSGNQGDEQFF; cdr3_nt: TGTGCCAGCAGCTTTAGCGGGAATCAGGGCGATGAGCAGTTCTTC
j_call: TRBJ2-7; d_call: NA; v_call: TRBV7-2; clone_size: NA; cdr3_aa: CASSPKGGGAYEQYF; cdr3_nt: TGTGCCAGCAGTCCGAAGGGGGGAGGGGCTTACGAGCAGTACTTC
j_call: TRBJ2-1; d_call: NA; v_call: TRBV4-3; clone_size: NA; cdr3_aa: CASTPSIGQTTVNEQFF; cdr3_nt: TGCGCCAGCACCCCCAGTATTGGGCAGACTACTGTCAATGAGCAGTTCTTC
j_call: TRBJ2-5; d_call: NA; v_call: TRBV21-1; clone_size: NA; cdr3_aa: CASRLARVGVQTQYF; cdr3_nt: TGTGCCAGCAGACTTGCCAGGGTTGGCGTGCAGACCCAGTACTTC
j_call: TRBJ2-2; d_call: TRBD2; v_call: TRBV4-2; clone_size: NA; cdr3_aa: CASSQGETSGSKGLAGELFF; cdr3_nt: TGTGCCAGCAGCCAAGGAGAGACTAGCGGGAGTAAGGGGCTGGCCGGGGAGCTGTTTTTT
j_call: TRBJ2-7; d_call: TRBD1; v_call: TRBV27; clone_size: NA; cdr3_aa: CASSLQFTRDRDGEQYF; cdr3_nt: TGTGCCAGCAGTTTACAATTTACCCGAGACAGGGACGGCGAGCAGTACTTC
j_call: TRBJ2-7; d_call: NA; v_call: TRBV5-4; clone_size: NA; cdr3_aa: CASSFRGRDHEQYF; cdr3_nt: TGTGCCAGCAGCTTCCGGGGCCGGGACCACGAGCAGTACTTC
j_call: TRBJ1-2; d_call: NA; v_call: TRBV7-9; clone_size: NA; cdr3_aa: CASSLGGQLSLGTF; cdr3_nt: TGTGCCAGCAGCTTAGGAGGGCAACTCTCCCTGGGGACCTTC
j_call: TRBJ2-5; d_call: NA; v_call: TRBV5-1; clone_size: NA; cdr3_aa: CASSTDFQPQETQYF; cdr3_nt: TGCGCCAGCAGCACCGATTTCCAGCCACAAGAGACCCAGTACTTC
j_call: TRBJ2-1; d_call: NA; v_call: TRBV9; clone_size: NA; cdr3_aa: CASSVGGTRHNEQFF; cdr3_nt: TGTGCCAGCAGCGTCGGCGGGACTCGACACAATGAGCAGTTCTTC
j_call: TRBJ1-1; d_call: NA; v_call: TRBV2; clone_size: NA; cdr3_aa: CASVSRGNTEAFF; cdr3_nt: TGTGCCAGTGTGTCCCGGGGGAACACTGAAGCTTTCTTT
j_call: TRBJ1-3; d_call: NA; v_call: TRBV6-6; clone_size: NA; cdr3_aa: CASSYSGRYSGNTIYF; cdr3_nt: TGTGCCAGCAGTTACTCTGGCAGGTACTCTGGAAACACCATATATTTT
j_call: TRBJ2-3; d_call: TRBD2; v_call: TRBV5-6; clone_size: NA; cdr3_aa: CASSPTSGGWPDTQYF; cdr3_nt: TGTGCCAGCAGCCCTACTAGCGGGGGGTGGCCAGATACGCAGTATTTT
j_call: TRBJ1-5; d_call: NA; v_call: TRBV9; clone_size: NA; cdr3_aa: CASSNTGFSNQPQHF; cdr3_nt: TGTGCCAGCAGCAATACAGGGTTCAGCAATCAGCCCCAGCATTTT
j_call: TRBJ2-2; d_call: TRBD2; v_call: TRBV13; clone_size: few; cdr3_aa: CASKASGRVELFF; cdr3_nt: TGTGCCAGCAAAGCTAGCGGGAGGGTGGAGCTGTTTTTT
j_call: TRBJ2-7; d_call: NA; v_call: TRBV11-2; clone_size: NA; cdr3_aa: CASSLRGLWGYEQYF; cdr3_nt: TGTGCCAGCAGCTTGAGGGGTCTATGGGGTTACGAGCAGTACTTC
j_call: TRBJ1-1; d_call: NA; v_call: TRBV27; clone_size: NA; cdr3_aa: CASSPGNMNTEAFF; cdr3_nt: TGTGCCAGCAGTCCAGGGAATATGAACACTGAAGCTTTCTTT
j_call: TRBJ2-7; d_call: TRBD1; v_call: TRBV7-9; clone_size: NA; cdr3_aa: CASSLGGGVEQYF; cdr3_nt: TGTGCCAGCAGCTTAGGAGGGGGCGTAGAGCAGTACTTC
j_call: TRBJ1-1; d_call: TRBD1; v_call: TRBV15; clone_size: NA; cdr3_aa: CATSRDPIRTGPGGEAFF; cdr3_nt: TGTGCCACCAGCAGAGATCCAATTCGGACAGGCCCCGGCGGTGAAGCTTTCTTT
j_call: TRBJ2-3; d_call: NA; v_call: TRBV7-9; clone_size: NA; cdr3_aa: CASSSISRVSTDTQYF; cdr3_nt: TGTGCCAGCAGCTCGATATCCAGGGTTAGCACAGATACGCAGTATTTT
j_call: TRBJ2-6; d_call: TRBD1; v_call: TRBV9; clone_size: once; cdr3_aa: CASSDHRQGWAGANVLTF; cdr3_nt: TGTGCCAGCAGCGACCATCGACAGGGATGGGCTGGGGCCAACGTCCTGACTTTC
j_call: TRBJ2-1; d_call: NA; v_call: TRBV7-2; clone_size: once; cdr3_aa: CASSLDSEQFF; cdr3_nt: TGTGCCAGCAGCTTAGACTCAGAACAGTTCTTC
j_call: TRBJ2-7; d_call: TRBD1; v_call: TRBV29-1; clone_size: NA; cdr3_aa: CSVEETGNSYEQYF; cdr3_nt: TGCAGCGTTGAAGAGACAGGGAACTCCTACGAGCAGTACTTC
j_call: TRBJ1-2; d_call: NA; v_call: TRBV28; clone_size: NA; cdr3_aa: CASERQGIYGYTF; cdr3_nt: TGTGCCTCGGAGAGGCAGGGGATCTATGGCTACACCTTC
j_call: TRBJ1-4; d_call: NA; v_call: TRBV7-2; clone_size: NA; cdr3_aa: CASSPDSPTNEKLFF; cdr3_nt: TGTGCCAGCAGCCCAGATAGTCCAACTAATGAAAAACTGTTTTTT
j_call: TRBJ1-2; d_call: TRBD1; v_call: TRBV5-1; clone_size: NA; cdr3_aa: CASSLGTESYGYTF; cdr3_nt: TGCGCCAGCAGCTTAGGGACAGAAAGCTATGGCTACACCTTC
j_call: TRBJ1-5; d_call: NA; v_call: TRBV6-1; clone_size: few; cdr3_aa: CASKDSLNQPQHF; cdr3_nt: TGTGCCAGCAAAGACAGCCTCAATCAGCCCCAGCATTTT
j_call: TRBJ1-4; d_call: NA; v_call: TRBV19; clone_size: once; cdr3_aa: CASSIKSATNEKLFF; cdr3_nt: TGTGCCAGTAGTATCAAATCAGCAACTAATGAAAAACTGTTTTTT
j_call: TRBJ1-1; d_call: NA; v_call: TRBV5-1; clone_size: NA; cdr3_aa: CASSPLGWNTEAFF; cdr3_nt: TGCGCCAGCAGCCCGCTCGGGTGGAACACTGAAGCTTTCTTT
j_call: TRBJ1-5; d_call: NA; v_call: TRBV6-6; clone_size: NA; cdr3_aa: CASRDRNLPQHF; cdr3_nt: TGTGCCAGCAGAGACAGGAACCTCCCCCAGCATTTT
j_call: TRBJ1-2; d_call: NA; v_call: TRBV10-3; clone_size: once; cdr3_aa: CAISEGKLKGYTF; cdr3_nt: TGTGCCATCAGTGAGGGAAAACTTAAAGGCTACACCTTC